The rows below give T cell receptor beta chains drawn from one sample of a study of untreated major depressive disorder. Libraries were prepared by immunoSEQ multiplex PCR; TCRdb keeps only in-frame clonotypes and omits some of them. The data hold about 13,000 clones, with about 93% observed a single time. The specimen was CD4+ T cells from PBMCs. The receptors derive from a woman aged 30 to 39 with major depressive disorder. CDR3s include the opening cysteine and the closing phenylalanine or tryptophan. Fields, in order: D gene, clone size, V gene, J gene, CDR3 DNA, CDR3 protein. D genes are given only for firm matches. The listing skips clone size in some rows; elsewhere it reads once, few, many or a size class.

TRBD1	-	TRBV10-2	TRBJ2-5	TGCGCCAGTAGGAACAGGGGGCGAGAGACCCAGTACTTC	CASRNRGRETQYF
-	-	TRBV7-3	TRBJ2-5	TGTGCCAGCAGCCCAACGGGACTCAGTGGGAAAGAGACCCAGTACTTC	CASSPTGLSGKETQYF
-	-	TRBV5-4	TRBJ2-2	TGTGCCAGCAGCTTCCAACTAGCGAACACCGGGGAGCTGTTTTTT	CASSFQLANTGELFF
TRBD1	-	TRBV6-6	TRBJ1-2	TGTGCCAGCAGCAGAACGGGACAGCCCTATGGCTACACCTTC	CASSRTGQPYGYTF
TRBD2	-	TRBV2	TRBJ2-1	TGTGCCAGCAGTGAAGATCTGCTAGCGGGAATCCCCTACAATGAGCAGTTCTTC	CASSEDLLAGIPYNEQFF
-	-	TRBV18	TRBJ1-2	TGTGCCAGCTCACCACCGGTCGGTGGCTACACCTTC	CASSPPVGGYTF
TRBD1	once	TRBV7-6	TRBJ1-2	TGTGCCAGCAGCTTACCGACAGGGTGGGATGGCTACACCTTC	CASSLPTGWDGYTF
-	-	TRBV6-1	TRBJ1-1	TGTGCCAGCAGCGGTCTATGGGGTCAGAACACTGAAGCTTTCTTT	CASSGLWGQNTEAFF
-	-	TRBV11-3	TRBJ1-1	TGTGCCAGCAGCCCGGGACGGAACACTGAAGCTTTCTTT	CASSPGRNTEAFF
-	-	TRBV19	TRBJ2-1	TGTGCCAGTAGTATCTACGCGGCCCTATACAATGAGCAGTTCTTC	CASSIYAALYNEQFF
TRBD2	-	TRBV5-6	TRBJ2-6	TGTGCCAGCAGCCCCGTGGGGGGAGGGGACTCTGGGGCCAACGTCCTGACTTTC	CASSPVGGGDSGANVLTF
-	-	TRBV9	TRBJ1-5	TGTGCCAGCAGCGCCTCGACCAGGGGAATTGCTAATCAGCCCCAGCATTTT	CASSASTRGIANQPQHF
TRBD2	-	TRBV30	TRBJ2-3	TGTGCCTGGAGTGTTAGCGGGAGCACAGATACGCAGTATTTT	CAWSVSGSTDTQYF
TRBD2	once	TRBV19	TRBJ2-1	TGTGCCAGTAGTGACGGCGGGAGGTCAGGTTACAATGAGCAGTTCTTC	CASSDGGRSGYNEQFF
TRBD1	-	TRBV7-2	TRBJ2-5	TGTGCCAGCAGCTTAGCCCCGGGACAGACCCAAGAGACCCAGTACTTC	CASSLAPGQTQETQYF
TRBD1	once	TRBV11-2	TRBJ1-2	TGTGCCAGCAGCGAGAGACAGGGGTATGGCTACACCTTC	CASSERQGYGYTF
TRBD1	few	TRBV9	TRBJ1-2	TGTGCCAGCAGCGACCAGGGGGGGAACTATGGCTACACCTTC	CASSDQGGNYGYTF
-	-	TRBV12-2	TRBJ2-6	TGTGCAAGTCGCTTAGAGGCCCGACTAGCGGTCTCTGGGGCCAACGTCCTGACTTTC	CASRLEARLAVSGANVLTF
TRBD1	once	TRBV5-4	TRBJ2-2	TGTGCCAGTCAAGGAGTGACAGGGGGATTCACCGGGGAGCTGTTTTTT	CASQGVTGGFTGELFF
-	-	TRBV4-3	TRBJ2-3	TGCGCCAGCAGCCAGCACGGGAGCACAGATACGCAGTATTTT	CASSQHGSTDTQYF
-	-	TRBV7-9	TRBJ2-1	TGTGCCAGCAGCACAGGGTACAATGAGCAGTTCTTC	CASSTGYNEQFF
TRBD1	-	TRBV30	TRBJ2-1	TGTGCCTGGAATCCCAGGGGGCTCGACAATGAGCAGTTCTTC	CAWNPRGLDNEQFF
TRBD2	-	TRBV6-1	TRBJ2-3	TGTGCCAGCAGTGAACCAAGGCGGGAGCCCAGGGATACGCAGTATTTT	CASSEPRREPRDTQYF
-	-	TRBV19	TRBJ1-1	TGTGCCAGTAGGAGGAGGGAACGAGACACTGAAGCTTTCTTT	CASRRRERDTEAFF
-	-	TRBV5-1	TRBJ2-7	TGCGCCAGCAGCTTGGAGGGGGTTTCCTACGAGCAGTACTTC	CASSLEGVSYEQYF
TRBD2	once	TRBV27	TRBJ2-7	TGTGCCAGCACGTCCACGGGACTAGCCGTCTACGAGCAGTACTTC	CASTSTGLAVYEQYF
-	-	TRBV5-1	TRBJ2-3	TGCGCCAGCAGCTTGACCTGGTTGAATACGCAGTATTTT	CASSLTWLNTQYF
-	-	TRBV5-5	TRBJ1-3	TGTGCCAGCAGCTTGAAACAAGTCTCTGGAAACACCATATATTTT	CASSLKQVSGNTIYF
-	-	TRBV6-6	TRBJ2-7	TGTGCCAGCAGTTACTCCGGGACTCTATACGAGCAGTACTTC	CASSYSGTLYEQYF
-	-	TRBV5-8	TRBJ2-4	TGTGCCAGCAGTGGACCCTCACGCATTCAGTACTTC	CASSGPSRIQYF
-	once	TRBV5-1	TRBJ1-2	TGCGCCAGCAGCTTGAACCTGGGCACGAACTATGGCTACACCTTC	CASSLNLGTNYGYTF
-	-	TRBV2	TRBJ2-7	TGTGCCAGCAGTCCCCGGGCTTTCGTCTCCTACGAGCAGTACTTC	CASSPRAFVSYEQYF
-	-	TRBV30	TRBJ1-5	TGTGCCTGGAGTGTACAAGGGCCCCACAATCAGCCCCAGCATTTT	CAWSVQGPHNQPQHF
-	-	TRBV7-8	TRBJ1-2	TGTGCCAGCAGCACACTCGCTAACTATGGCTACACCTTC	CASSTLANYGYTF
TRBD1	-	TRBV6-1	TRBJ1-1	TGTGCCAGCAGTGAGCGACAGGGATTATACCCTCGAGCTTTCTTT	CASSERQGLYPRAFF
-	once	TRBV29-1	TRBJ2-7	TGCAGCGTTGAGAGGGGCGAGCAGTACTTC	CSVERGEQYF
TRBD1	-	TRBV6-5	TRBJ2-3	TGTGCCAGCAGTTGGGGACAGGGGCGTGACGGTACGCAGTATTTT	CASSWGQGRDGTQYF